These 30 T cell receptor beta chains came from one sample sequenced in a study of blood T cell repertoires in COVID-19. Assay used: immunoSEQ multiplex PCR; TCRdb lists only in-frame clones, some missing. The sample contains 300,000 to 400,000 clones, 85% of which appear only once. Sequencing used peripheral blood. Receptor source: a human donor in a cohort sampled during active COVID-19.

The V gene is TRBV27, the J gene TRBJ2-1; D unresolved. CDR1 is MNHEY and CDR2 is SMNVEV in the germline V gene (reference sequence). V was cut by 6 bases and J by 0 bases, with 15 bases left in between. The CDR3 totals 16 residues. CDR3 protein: CASRYLLTSSYNEQFF. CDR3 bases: TGTGCCAGCAGATACCTCCTAACGAGCTCCTACAATGAGCAGTTCTTC.

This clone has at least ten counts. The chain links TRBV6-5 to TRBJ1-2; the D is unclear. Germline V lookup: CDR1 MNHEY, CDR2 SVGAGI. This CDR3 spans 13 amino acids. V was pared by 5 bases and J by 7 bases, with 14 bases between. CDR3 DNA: TGTGCCAGCAGTCCGCAGGTGGAGGTTGGCTACACCTTC. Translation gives CASSPQVEVGYTF.

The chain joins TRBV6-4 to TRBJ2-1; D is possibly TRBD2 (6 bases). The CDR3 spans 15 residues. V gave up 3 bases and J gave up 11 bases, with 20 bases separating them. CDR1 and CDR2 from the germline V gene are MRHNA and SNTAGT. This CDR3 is CASSEGLSGGNKQFF. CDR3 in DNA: TGTGCCAGCAGTGAGGGCCTGTCTGGCGGGAACAAGCAGTTCTTC.

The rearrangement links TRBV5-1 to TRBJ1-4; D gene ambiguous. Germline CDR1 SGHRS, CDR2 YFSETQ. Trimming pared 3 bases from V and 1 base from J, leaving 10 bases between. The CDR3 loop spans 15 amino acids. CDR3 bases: TGCGCCAGCAGCTCAACAGCTCAAACTAATGAAAAACTGTTTTTT. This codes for CASSSTAQTNEKLFF.

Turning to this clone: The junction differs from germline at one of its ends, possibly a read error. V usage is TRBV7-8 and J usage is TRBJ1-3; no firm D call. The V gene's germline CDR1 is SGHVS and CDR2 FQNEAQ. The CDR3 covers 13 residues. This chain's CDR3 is CASSLTSGDTIYF. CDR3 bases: TGTGCCAGCAGCCTCACAAGTGGAGACACCATATATTTT.

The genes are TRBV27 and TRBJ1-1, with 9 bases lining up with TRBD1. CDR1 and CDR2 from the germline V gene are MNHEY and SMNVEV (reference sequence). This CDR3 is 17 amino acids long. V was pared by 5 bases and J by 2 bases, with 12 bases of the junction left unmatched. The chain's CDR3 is CASSMRTGVGKNTEAFF. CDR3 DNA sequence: TGTGCCAGCAGTATGCGGACAGGGGTCGGGAAAAACACTGAAGCTTTCTTT.

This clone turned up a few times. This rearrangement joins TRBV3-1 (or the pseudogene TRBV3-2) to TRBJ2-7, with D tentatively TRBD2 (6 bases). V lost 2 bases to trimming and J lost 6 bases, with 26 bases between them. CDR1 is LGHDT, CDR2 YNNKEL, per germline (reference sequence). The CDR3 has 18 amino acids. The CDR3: CASSQLRRQAGHRGEQYF. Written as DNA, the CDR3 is TGTGCCAGCAGCCAACTGAGACGGCAAGCGGGCCATCGGGGCGAGCAGTACTTC.

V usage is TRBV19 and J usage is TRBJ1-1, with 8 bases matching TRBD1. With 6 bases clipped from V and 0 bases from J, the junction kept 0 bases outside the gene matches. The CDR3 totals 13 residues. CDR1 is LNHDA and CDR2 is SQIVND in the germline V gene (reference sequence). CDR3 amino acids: CASRGQVNTEAFF. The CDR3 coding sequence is TGTGCCAGTAGGGGACAGGTGAACACTGAAGCTTTCTTT.

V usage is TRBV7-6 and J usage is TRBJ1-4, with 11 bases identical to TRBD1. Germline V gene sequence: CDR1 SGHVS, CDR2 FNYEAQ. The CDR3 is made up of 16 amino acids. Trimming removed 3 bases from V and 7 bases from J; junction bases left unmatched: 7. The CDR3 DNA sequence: TGTGCCAGCAGCTTCGGGGACAGGGGGTCACTTGAAAAACTGTTTTTT. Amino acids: CASSFGDRGSLEKLFF.

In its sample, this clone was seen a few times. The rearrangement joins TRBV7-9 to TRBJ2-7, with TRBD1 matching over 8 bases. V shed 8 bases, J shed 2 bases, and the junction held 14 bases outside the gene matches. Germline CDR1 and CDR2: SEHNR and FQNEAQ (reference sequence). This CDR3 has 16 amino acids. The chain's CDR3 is CASGMPNQGAAYEQYF. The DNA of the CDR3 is TGTGCCAGCGGTATGCCTAACCAGGGGGCTGCCTACGAGCAGTACTTC.

CDR3 DNA: TGCGCCAGCAGCCCCGAGGCGGGGTACAATGAGCAGTTCTTC. It translates to CASSPEAGYNEQFF. The gene calls are TRBV5-1 and TRBJ2-1; TRBD2 is a possible D gene (6 bases). V lost 4 bases, J lost 4 bases, and 12 bases lay in between. Germline loops: CDR1 SGHRS, CDR2 YFSETQ. This CDR3 has 14 residues.

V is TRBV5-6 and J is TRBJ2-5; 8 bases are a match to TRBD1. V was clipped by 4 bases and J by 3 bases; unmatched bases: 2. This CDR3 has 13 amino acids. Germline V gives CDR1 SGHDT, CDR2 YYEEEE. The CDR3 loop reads CASSLGQEETQYF. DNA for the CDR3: TGTGCCAGCAGCCTGGGACAGGAAGAGACCCAGTACTTC. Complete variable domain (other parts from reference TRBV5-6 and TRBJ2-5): DAGVTQSPTHLIKTRGQQVTLRCSPKSGHDTVSWYQQALGQGPQFIFQYYEEEERQRGNFPDRFSGHQFPNYSSELNVNALLLGDSALYLCASSLGQEETQYFGPGTRLLVL.

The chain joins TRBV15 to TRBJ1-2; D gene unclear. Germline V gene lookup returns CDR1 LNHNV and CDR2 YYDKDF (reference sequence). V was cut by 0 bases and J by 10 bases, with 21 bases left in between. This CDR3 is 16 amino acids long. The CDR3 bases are TGTGCCACCAGCAGAGATCGTGGAGGAGGGTTCGATGACTACACCTTC. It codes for CATSRDRGGGFDDYTF.

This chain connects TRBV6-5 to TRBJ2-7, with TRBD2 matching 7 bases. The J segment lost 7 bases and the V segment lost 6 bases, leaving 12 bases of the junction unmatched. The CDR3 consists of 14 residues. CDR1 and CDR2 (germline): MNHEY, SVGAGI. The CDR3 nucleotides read TGTGCCAGCAGCGCGGGACTAACACCAGGGGAGCAGTACTTC. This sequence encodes CASSAGLTPGEQYF.

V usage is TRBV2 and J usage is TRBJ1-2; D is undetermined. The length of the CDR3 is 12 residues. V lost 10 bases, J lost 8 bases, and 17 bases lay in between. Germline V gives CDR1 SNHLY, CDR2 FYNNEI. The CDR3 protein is CATQGGLGGYTF. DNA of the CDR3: TGTGCCACCCAAGGAGGGTTGGGGGGCTACACCTTC.

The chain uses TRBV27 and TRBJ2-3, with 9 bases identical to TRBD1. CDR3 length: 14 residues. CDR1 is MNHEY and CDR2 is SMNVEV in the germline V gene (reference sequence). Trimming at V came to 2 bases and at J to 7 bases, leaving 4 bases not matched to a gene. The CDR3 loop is CASSLGDRAYTQYF. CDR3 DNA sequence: TGTGCCAGCAGTTTAGGGGACAGGGCTTATACGCAGTATTTT.

This chain's CDR3 is CASSLMAGVPYEQYF. CDR3 DNA: TGTGCCAGCAGTTTGATGGCAGGGGTCCCCTACGAGCAGTACTTC. The chain uses TRBV27 and TRBJ2-7, with D tentatively TRBD1 (6 bases). Germline V gene sequence: CDR1 MNHEY, CDR2 SMNVEV (reference sequence). Trimming pared 3 bases from V and 2 bases from J, leaving 14 bases between. CDR3 length: 15 amino acids.

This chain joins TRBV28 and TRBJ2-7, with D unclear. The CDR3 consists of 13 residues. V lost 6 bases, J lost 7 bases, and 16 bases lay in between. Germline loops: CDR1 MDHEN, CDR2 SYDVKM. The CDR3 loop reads CASRAAGNSEQYF. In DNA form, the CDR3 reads TGTGCCAGCAGGGCCGCAGGAAACTCTGAGCAGTACTTC.

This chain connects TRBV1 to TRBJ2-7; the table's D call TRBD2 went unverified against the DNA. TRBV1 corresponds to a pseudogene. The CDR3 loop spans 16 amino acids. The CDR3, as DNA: TGCACCAGCAGCCAAGGACTAGCGGGGGGAAACTACGAGCAGTACTTC. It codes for CTSSQGLAGGNYEQYF.

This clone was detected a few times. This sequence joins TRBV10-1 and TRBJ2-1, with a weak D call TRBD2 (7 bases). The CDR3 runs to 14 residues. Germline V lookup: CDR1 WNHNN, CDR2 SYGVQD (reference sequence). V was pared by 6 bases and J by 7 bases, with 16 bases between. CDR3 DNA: TGCGCCAGCAGCTTAGGGGGAGGGGGTAATGAGCAGTTCTTC. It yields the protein CASSLGGGGNEQFF.

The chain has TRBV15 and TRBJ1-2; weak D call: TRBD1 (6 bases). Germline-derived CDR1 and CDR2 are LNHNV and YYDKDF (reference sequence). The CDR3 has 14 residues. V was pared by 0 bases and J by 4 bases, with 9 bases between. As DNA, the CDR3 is TGTGCCACCAGCAGAGAGGACAGCCCCTATGGCTACACCTTC. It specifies CATSREDSPYGYTF.

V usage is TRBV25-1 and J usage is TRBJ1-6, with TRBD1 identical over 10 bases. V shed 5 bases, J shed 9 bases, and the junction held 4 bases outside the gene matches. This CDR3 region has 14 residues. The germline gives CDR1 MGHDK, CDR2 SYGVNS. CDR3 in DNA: TGTGCCAGCAGTAGAGGGACAGGGGTTTCACCCCTCCACTTT. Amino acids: CASSRGTGVSPLHF.

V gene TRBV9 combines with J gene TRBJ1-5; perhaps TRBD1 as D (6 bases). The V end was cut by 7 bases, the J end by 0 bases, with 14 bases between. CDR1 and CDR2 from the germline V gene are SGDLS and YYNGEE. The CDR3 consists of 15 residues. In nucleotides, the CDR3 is TGTGCCAGCGCGACAGGATATTATAGCAATCAGCCCCAGCATTTT. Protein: CASATGYYSNQPQHF.

CDR3 in DNA: TGTGCCACCAGTGATTTCTCAGGGGGTGGTGGCTACACCTTC. Its translation is CATSDFSGGGGYTF. The V call is TRBV24-1, the J call TRBJ1-2, with 7 bases fitting TRBD1. Losses at the gene ends were 1 base for V and 7 bases for J; bases not matched to a gene: 5. CDR3 size: 14 residues. Germline V CDR1 and CDR2: KGHDR, SFDVKD.

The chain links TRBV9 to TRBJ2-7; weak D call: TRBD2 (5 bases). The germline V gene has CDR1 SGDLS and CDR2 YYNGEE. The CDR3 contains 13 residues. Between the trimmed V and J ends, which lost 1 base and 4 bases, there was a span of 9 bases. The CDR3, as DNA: TGTGCCAGCAGCGTAACGGGGTCTTACGAGCAGTACTTC. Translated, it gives CASSVTGSYEQYF.

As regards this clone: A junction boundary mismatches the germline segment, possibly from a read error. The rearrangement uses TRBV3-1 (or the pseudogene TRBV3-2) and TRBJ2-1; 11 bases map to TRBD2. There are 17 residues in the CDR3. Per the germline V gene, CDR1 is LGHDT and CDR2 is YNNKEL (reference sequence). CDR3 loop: CASSEDPGLAVYNEQFF. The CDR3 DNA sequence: TGTGCCAGCAGCGAAGACCCGGGACTAGCGGTATACAATGAGCAGTTCTTC.

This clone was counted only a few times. The CDR3 nucleotides are TGTGCCAGCAGCCAAGCCGTGGCCTCTGGAAACACCATATATTTT. Protein sequence: CASSQAVASGNTIYF. The chain uses TRBV4-2 and TRBJ1-3; D unresolved. The CDR3 spans 15 residues. V dropped 1 base and J dropped 0 bases, with 7 bases sitting between them. Germline V gene data show CDR1 as LGHNA and CDR2 as YNFKEQ.

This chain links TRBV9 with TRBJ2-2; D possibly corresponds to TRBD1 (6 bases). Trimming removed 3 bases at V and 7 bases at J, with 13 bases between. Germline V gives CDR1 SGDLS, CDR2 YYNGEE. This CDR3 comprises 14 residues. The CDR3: CASSASTGYGELFF. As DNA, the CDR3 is TGTGCCAGCAGCGCCTCCACAGGGTACGGGGAGCTGTTTTTT.

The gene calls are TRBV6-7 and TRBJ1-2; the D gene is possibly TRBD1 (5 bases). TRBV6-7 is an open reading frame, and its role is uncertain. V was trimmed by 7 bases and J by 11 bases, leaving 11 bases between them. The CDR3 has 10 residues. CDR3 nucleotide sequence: TGTGCCAGCAACAGGAATATATACACCTTC. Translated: CASNRNIYTF.

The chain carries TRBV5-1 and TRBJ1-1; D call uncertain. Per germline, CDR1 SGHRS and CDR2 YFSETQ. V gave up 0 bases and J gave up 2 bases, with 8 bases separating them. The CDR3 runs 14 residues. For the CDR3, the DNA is TGCGCCAGCAGCTTGGCCGCCAGTAACACTGAAGCTTTCTTT. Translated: CASSLAASNTEAFF.